This is a list of T cell receptor beta chains from one sample in a study of CD8+CD57+ T cells in acquired aplastic anemia. One entry per CDR3 protein, called by TCRdb with MiXCR from the reads. The sample lists hundreds of thousands of distinct CDR3 sequences, 56% seen once, with under 8.5% in the top ten. Source material: sorted CD4+, CD8+, or CD8+CD57+ T cells (not recorded which) from PBMCs. The origin of the receptors is a human donor with severe aplastic anemia or a healthy control (not recorded which). CDR3s include the opening cysteine and the closing phenylalanine or tryptophan. Fields, in order: V gene, J gene, D gene, clone size, CDR3 DNA, CDR3 protein. The D gene is left open where the match is weak. Clone size appears in some rows only: once, few, many, or a class for an expanded clone.

>TRBV20-1|TRBJ2-7|TRBD2|many
TGCAGTGCAATAGCGGGGGGCCTCGGGGAGCAGTACTTC
CSAIAGGLGEQYF
>TRBV2|TRBJ2-7|-|few
TGTGCCAGCAGTGACAACGGCTACGAGCAGTACTTC
CASSDNGYEQYF
>TRBV7-9|TRBJ1-4|TRBD1|-
TGTGCCAGCAGCTCTTACCAGGGGGCGGGGGAAAAACTGTTTTTT
CASSSYQGAGEKLFF
>TRBV9|TRBJ1-4|-|-
TGTGCCAGCAGCGTAGGGGTCAGATCGATCGGGGAAAAACTGTTTTTT
CASSVGVRSIGEKLFF
>TRBV7-9|TRBJ1-6|TRBD1|-
TGTGCCAGCAGCTTGGGTTCCGGGACAGGGAGGTCACCCCTCCACTTT
CASSLGSGTGRSPLHF
>TRBV20-1|TRBJ2-1|-|few
TGCAGTGCTAGGGGGGGCGTTGACAATGAGCAGTTCTTC
CSARGGVDNEQFF
>TRBV19|TRBJ1-1|-|-
TGTGCCAGTAGTATTGGGACCCCGAACACTGAAGCTTTCTTT
CASSIGTPNTEAFF
>TRBV20-1|TRBJ1-6|-|-
TGCAGTGCTAGGAAGGGACTCTATAATTCACCCCTCCACTTT
CSARKGLYNSPLHF
>TRBV6-6|TRBJ2-2|-|many
TGTGCCAGCAGTTACCTTTTCACCGGGGAGCTGTTTTTT
CASSYLFTGELFF
>TRBV24-1|TRBJ2-3|TRBD2|many
TGTGCCACCGCGGGGGGCAGCACAGATACGCAGTATTTT
CATAGGSTDTQYF
>TRBV5-8|TRBJ1-3|-|-
TGTGCCAGCAGCTTAAAGGGTCTCTCTGGAAACACCATATATTTT
CASSLKGLSGNTIYF
>TRBV12-3/TRBV12-4|TRBJ2-7|-|many
TGTGCCAGCAGTTTTATAGGGGGACTTTCCTACGAGCAGTACTTC
CASSFIGGLSYEQYF
>TRBV2|TRBJ1-1|-|few
TGTGCCAGCATAAAGGCAGAGATTAACACTGAAGCTTTCTTT
CASIKAEINTEAFF
>TRBV6-6|TRBJ1-2|TRBD1|many
TGTGCCAGCAGCAGGACAGGGGCCCGGGTAGACTACACCTTC
CASSRTGARVDYTF
>TRBV7-9|TRBJ2-7|-|many
TGTGCCAGCAGCGCCCGGGGCGTACCCTACGAGCAGTACTTC
CASSARGVPYEQYF
>TRBV9|TRBJ2-1|-|few
TGTGCCAGCAGCGCGACCTACAATGAGCAGTTCTTC
CASSATYNEQFF
>TRBV5-8|TRBJ2-7|TRBD1|many
TGTGCCAGCAGCCCCTCCGGGACAGGGGGAAGTTACGAGCAGTACTTC
CASSPSGTGGSYEQYF
>TRBV7-2|TRBJ2-5|TRBD2|-
TGTGCCAGCAGCTTAGGTCGTCGACTAGCTACGGAGACCCAGTACTTC
CASSLGRRLATETQYF
>TRBV7-2|TRBJ2-7|-|-
TGTGCCAGGGGCAGGGAGGGGGGATCCTACGAGCAGTACTTC
CARGREGGSYEQYF
>TRBV7-8|TRBJ2-5|TRBD2|many
TGTGCCAGCAGCTTCGGACTAGCGGGGGAAGGAGAGACCCAGTACTTC
CASSFGLAGEGETQYF
>TRBV7-2|TRBJ1-6|-|-
TGTGCCAGCAGCTTAGCAGGGCGCGATTCACCCCTCCACTTT
CASSLAGRDSPLHF
>TRBV20-1|TRBJ2-7|TRBD1|-
TGCAGGAACGGGACAGGGGGCTACGAGCAGTACTTC
CRNGTGGYEQYF
>TRBV12-3/TRBV12-4|TRBJ2-2|-|many
TGTGCCAGCAACCAAGGGAGCAGGGTCACCGGGGAGCTGTTTTTT
CASNQGSRVTGELFF
>TRBV6-5|TRBJ1-1|-|many
TGTGCCAGCAGTCGTACGAAGGACTATGAAGCTTTCTTT
CASSRTKDYEAFF
>TRBV2|TRBJ1-2|-|once
TGTGCCAGCAAATCGAGACAGGTCTATGGCTACACCTTC
CASKSRQVYGYTF
>TRBV30|TRBJ1-2|TRBD1|few
TGTGCCTGGAAGAAGAGGGACAGGGCAAGCTATGGCTACACCTTC
CAWKKRDRASYGYTF
>TRBV12-5|TRBJ2-7|TRBD2|-
TGTGCTAGTGGTTTGGTCTCTAGCGGGGGGCCCTACGAGCAGTACTTC
CASGLVSSGGPYEQYF
>TRBV5-1|TRBJ2-7|TRBD1|few
TGCGCCAGCAGCCTGTGGACAGGGGCAGAGCAGTACTTC
CASSLWTGAEQYF
>TRBV7-2|TRBJ2-3|-|-
TGTGCCAGCAGACTTATAGCGGATACGCAGTATTTT
CASRLIADTQYF
>TRBV2|TRBJ1-6|TRBD1|-
TGTGCCAGCTCCATTGCAGACAGGGGTCCCCTTTCACCCCTCCACTTT
CASSIADRGPLSPLHF
>TRBV24-1|TRBJ1-5|TRBD1|few
TGTGCCACCAGTGACAGGGGGTATCAGCCCCAGCATTTT
CATSDRGYQPQHF
>TRBV2|TRBJ1-6|-|-
TGTGCCAGCAATGAACAGGGAGGATCTTCACCCCTCCACTTT
CASNEQGGSSPLHF
>TRBV20-1|TRBJ2-2|TRBD1|many
TGCAGTGCTAGAGTCGCCCGGGACAGGGTGAACACCGGGGAGCTGTTTTTT
CSARVARDRVNTGELFF
>TRBV24-1|TRBJ2-7|-|-
TGTGCCACCAGTGATTTGCGCGAGCAGTACTTC
CATSDLREQYF
>TRBV7-3|TRBJ1-2|TRBD1|many
TGTGCCAGCAGCTTGTTCGGGACAGGGGAGGATGGCTACACCTTC
CASSLFGTGEDGYTF
>TRBV9|TRBJ2-7|-|few
TGTGCCAGCAGCGTAGGTGACGAGCAGTACTTC
CASSVGDEQYF
>TRBV29-1|TRBJ2-3|TRBD1|-
TGCAGCGTGTACGGGACAGGCGGTACGCAGTATTTT
CSVYGTGGTQYF
>TRBV4-3|TRBJ2-2|-|many
TGCGCCAGCAGCCAAGATCCGCAGGGTCCAATCACCGGGGAGCTGTTTTTT
CASSQDPQGPITGELFF
>TRBV19|TRBJ1-1|-|-
TGTGCCAGTAGTTGGGGGAATGAAGCTTTCTTT
CASSWGNEAFF
>TRBV7-9|TRBJ2-5|TRBD1|-
TGTGCCAGCAGCGGGAGGACAGGGGGCACGATCCCCCAGCACTTC
CASSGRTGGTIPQHF
>TRBV3-1|TRBJ1-1|TRBD1|many
TGTGCCAGCAGCCCTCAGGGGGCGCGGACTGAAGCTTTCTTT
CASSPQGARTEAFF
>TRBV12-3/TRBV12-4|TRBJ2-7|TRBD1|-
TGTGCCAGCAGCTCCGACAGGGCACAGGGCTCCTACGAGCAGTACTTC
CASSSDRAQGSYEQYF
>TRBV5-1|TRBJ1-2|-|-
TGCGCCAGCAGCTTGGACGCGGGTACCACGGGCTACACCTTC
CASSLDAGTTGYTF